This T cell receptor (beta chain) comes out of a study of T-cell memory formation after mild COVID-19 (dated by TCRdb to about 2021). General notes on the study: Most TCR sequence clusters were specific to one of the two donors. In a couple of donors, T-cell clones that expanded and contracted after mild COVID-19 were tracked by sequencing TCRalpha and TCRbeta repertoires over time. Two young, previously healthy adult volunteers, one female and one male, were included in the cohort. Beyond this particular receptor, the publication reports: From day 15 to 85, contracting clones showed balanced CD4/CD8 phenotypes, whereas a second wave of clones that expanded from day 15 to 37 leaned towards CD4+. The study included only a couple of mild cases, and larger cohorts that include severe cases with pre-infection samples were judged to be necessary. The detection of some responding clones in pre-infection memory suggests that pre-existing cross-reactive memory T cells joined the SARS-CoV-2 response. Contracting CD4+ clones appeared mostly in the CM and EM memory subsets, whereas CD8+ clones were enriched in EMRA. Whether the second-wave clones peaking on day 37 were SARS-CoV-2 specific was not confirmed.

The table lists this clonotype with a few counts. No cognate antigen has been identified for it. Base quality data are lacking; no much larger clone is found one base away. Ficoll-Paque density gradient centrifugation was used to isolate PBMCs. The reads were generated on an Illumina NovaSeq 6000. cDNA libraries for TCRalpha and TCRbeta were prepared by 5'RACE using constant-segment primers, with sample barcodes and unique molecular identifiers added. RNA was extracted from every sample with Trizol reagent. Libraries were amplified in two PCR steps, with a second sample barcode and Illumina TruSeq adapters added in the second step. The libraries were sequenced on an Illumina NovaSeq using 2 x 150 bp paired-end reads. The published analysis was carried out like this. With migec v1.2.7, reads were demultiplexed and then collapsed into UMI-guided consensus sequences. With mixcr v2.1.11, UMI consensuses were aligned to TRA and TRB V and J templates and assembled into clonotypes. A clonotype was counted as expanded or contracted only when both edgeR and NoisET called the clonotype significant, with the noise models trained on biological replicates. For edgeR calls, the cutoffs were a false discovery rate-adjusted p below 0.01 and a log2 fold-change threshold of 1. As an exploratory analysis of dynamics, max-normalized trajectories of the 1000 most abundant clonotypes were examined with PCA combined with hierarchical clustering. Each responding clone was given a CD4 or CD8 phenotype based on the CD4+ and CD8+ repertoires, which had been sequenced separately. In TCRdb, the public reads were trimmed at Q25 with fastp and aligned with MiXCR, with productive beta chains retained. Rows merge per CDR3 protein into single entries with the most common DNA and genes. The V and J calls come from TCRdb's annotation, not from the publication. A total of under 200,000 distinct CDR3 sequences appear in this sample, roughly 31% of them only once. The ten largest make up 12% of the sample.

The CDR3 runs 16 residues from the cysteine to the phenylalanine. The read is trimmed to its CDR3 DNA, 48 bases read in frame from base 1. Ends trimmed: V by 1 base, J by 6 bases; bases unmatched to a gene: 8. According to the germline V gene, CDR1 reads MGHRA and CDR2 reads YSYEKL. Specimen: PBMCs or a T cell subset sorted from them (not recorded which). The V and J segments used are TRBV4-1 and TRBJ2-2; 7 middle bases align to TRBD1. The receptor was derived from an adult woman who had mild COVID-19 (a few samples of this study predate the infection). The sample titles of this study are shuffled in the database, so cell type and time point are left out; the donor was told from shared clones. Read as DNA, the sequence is TGCGCCAGCAGCCAAGTTGTAGGGGGCTACGCCGGGGAGCTGTTTTTT. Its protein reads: CASSQVVGGYAGELFF.